These 10 T cell receptor beta chains share one sample of origin, sequenced in a study of cytomegalovirus exposure and HLA in healthy donors. A multiplex PCR was run with 60 Vbeta primers and 13 Jbeta primers. Clones were sequenced by immunoSEQ multiplex PCR, and TCRdb holds only the in-frame ones, with some missing. The sample gives 90,000 to 150,000 clones, about 8% of which show up once; 5% to 6.5% is in the top ten. The sample taken for sequencing was PBMCs. The receptors come from a woman aged 40 to 50 in good health and CMV-seropositive.

The gene calls are TRBV10-1 and TRBJ2-1, with 9 bases aligning to TRBD1. Looked up from germline, CDR1 is WNHNN and CDR2 is SYGVQD (reference sequence). The CDR3 is 15 amino acids. Trimming took 2 bases from V and 6 from J; bases not matched to a gene: 5. The CDR3, as DNA: TGCGCCAGCAGTGAGCTGGACAGGGGATTCAATGAGCAGTTCTTC. The encoded protein is CASSELDRGFNEQFF.

This rearrangement joins TRBV11-2 to TRBJ1-2; 8 bases line up with TRBD1. The V and J ends lost 5 bases and 2 bases, in that order; junction bases with no gene match: 4. The CDR3 consists of 14 residues. The germline V gene encodes CDR1 SGHAT and CDR2 FQNNGV. The CDR3 coding sequence is TGTGCCAGCAGCCCAGGGGGCTGGAACTATGGCTACACCTTC. This gives the protein CASSPGGWNYGYTF.

The rearrangement links TRBV9 to TRBJ1-6; 11 bases agree with TRBD1. Trimming removed 3 bases from V and 6 bases from J; junction bases left unmatched: 5. The CDR3 sequence is 16 residues long. The V gene's germline CDR1 is SGDLS and CDR2 YYNGEE. CDR3 amino acids: CASSARTGGRNSPLHF. For the CDR3, the DNA is TGTGCCAGCAGCGCCAGGACAGGGGGCCGTAATTCACCCCTCCACTTT. Looking up the rest from reference TRBV9 and TRBJ1-6 gives the full variable domain: DSGVTQTPKHLITATGQRVTLRCSPRSGDLSVYWYQQSLDQGLQFLIQYYNGEERAKGNILERFSAQQFPDLHSELNLSSLELGDSALYFCASSARTGGRNSPLHFGNGTRLTVT.

This clone was recorded a few times. This sequence joins TRBV5-1 and TRBJ1-1; D is possibly TRBD1 (5 bases). Germline V lookup: CDR1 SGHRS, CDR2 YFSETQ. The CDR3 is made up of 15 amino acids. V was clipped by 4 bases and J by 4 bases, with 17 bases between them. CDR3 nucleotide sequence: TGCGCCAGCAGCGCGAGCGGGGCCGGGGGCACTGAAGCTTTCTTT. It codes for CASSASGAGGTEAFF.

The V and J genes are TRBV5-4 and TRBJ2-2; D is ambiguous. CDR3 length: 16 amino acids. The germline V gene encodes CDR1 SGHNT and CDR2 YYREEE (reference sequence). Trimming removed 0 bases from V and 0 bases from J, with 9 bases in between. The CDR3 bases are TGTGCCAGCAGCTTGGACAGAACCACGAACACCGGGGAGCTGTTTTTT. This codes for CASSLDRTTNTGELFF.

The chain employs TRBV30 and TRBJ2-3; 13 positions agree with TRBD2. The CDR3 consists of 14 residues. From germline, CDR1 is GTSNPN and CDR2 SVGIG (reference sequence). V trimming: 0 bases; J trimming: 6 bases; junction bases outside the gene matches: 0. Here the CDR3 reads CAWSVLAGGDTQYF. CDR3 sequence (DNA): TGTGCCTGGAGTGTACTAGCGGGGGGGGATACGCAGTATTTT.

This clone was counted only a few times. The chain is built from TRBV18 and TRBJ1-6, with a possible D match to TRBD1 (6 bases). The CDR3 consists of 16 residues. Germline assignment: CDR1 KGHSH and CDR2 LQKENI. With 4 bases removed from V and 0 bases from J, the gap between germline ends came to 10 bases. The DNA of the CDR3 is TGTGCCAGCTCACTTCCGGACAGCTCCTATAATTCACCCCTCCACTTT. Its protein is CASSLPDSSYNSPLHF.

The CDR3, as DNA: TGTGCCAGCAGTCCCCGGACTAGTCGAAGGGAGACCCAGTACTTC. The encoded protein is CASSPRTSRRETQYF. The V and J genes are TRBV27 and TRBJ2-5, with 7 bases matching TRBD2. Trimming cost V 5 bases and J 5 bases; bases outside gene matches: 11. The CDR3 totals 15 residues. From germline, CDR1 is MNHEY and CDR2 SMNVEV (reference sequence).

The chain recombines TRBV23-1 with TRBJ2-7; D is perhaps TRBD2 (6 bases). TRBV23-1 is identified as an open reading frame with a role that is uncertain. V was shortened by 6 bases and J by 1 base, with 22 bases between the two germline ends. This CDR3 is 17 amino acids long. CDR3: CASSQAPWDWGSYEQYF. CDR3 DNA sequence: TGCGCCAGCAGCCAAGCCCCTTGGGACTGGGGGTCCTACGAGCAGTACTTC.

The chain joins TRBV2 to TRBJ2-5; D not resolved. The CDR3 has 15 residues. CDR1 is SNHLY, CDR2 FYNNEI, per germline. The V end lost 6 bases, the J end lost 7 bases, and 21 bases lay between the germline ends. The CDR3 is CASSPLRSRLGTQYF. The CDR3 nucleotides read TGTGCCAGCAGCCCTCTCAGATCCAGGCTCGGGACCCAGTACTTC.